These 17 T cell receptor beta chains originate from one sample sequenced in a study of vaccination and CD4 T cells after COVID-19. No antigen has been identified for these receptors. Once obtained from cultured CD4+ T cells, the DNA was sequenced using the Oncomine TCR Beta short-read assay. The genomic DNA was obtained from cultured CD4+ T cells by extraction with the QIAamp micro DNA kit. One entry per CDR3 protein results from TCRdb running MiXCR on the PCR reads. The sample includes roughly 9,000 distinct CDR3 sequences, about 32% of them seen just once. This sample's treatment: approximately nine-day PBMC culture with coronavirus spike peptide pools or control peptides (ViraFEST assay). Collection of the unexposed donor's CD4+ T cells took place before the COVID-19 pandemic (2011-2018). The specimen sequenced was CD4+ T cells from blood, cultured in vitro. These receptors were collected from a human donor in good health.

The CDR3 DNA is TGCAGTGCACGAAGTGGCTCTGGGGCCAACGTCCTGACTTTC. This encodes CSARSGSGANVLTF. The chain couples TRBV20-1 to TRBJ2-6; D call uncertain. Looked up from germline, CDR1 is DFQATT and CDR2 is SNEGSKA (reference sequence). This CDR3 region has 14 residues. V was shortened by 6 bases and J by 0 bases, with 9 bases between the two germline ends.

This clonotype was seen a few times. The V gene is TRBV20-1, the J gene TRBJ1-1; D unclear. The CDR3 length is 15 residues. V was clipped by 0 bases and J by 2 bases, with 13 bases between them. Germline V gene sequence: CDR1 DFQATT, CDR2 SNEGSKA (reference sequence). The CDR3 coding sequence is TGCAGTGCTAGAGATAAGGCACGGCCAAACACTGAAGCTTTCTTT. Its protein is CSARDKARPNTEAFF.

The V and J genes are TRBV5-6 and TRBJ1-5; D remains ambiguous. Trimming took 0 bases from V and 7 from J, leaving 14 bases between them. The CDR3 spans 15 residues. CDR1 and CDR2 (germline): SGHDT, YYEEEE. DNA of the CDR3: TGTGCCAGCAGCTTGGCGGGTGGGAATGGCCAGCCCCAGCATTTT. It encodes CASSLAGGNGQPQHF.

V usage is TRBV27 and J usage is TRBJ2-1; 9 bases match TRBD2. The CDR3 runs to 15 residues. Germline loops: CDR1 MNHEY, CDR2 SMNVEV (reference sequence). V shed 5 bases and J 1 base; nucleotides not matched to a gene: 3. CDR3 coding DNA: TGTGCCAGCAGTCGAAGCGGGGGGTCCTACAATGAGCAGTTCTTC. It codes for CASSRSGGSYNEQFF.

This rearrangement joins TRBV10-3 to TRBJ1-3, with D uncertain. This CDR3 has 13 residues. The V gene lost 6 bases and the J gene lost 0 bases, with 6 bases spanning the gap. The V gene's germline CDR1 is ENHRY and CDR2 SYGVKD. As DNA, the CDR3 is TGTGCCATCAGGCAGCCCTCTGGAAACACCATATATTTT. Residues: CAIRQPSGNTIYF.

V is TRBV27 and J is TRBJ2-5; unclear D gene. V was shortened by 6 bases and J by 4 bases, with 18 bases between the two germline ends. CDR1 and CDR2 (germline): MNHEY, SMNVEV (reference sequence). The length of the CDR3 is 15 residues. The CDR3 sequence is CASSPSKGLVETQYF. The CDR3, as DNA: TGTGCCAGCAGCCCCTCGAAAGGATTAGTAGAGACCCAGTACTTC.

The chain couples TRBV20-1 to TRBJ1-6; D remains unclear. V gave up 1 base and J gave up 10 bases, with 20 bases separating them. The CDR3 is 16 amino acids. The germline CDR1 and CDR2 sequences are DFQATT and SNEGSKA (reference sequence). CDR3 residues: CSARALGRSFRSPLHF. For the CDR3, the DNA is TGCAGTGCTAGAGCGTTGGGCAGGAGCTTCAGATCACCCCTCCACTTT.

The V and J genes are TRBV6-5 and TRBJ2-7, with D possibly matching TRBD2 (5 bases). Germline CDR1 and CDR2: MNHEY and SVGAGI. This CDR3 comprises 13 residues. Trimming cost V 2 bases and J 7 bases, with 12 bases left between them. DNA of the CDR3: TGTGCCAGCAGTTACCCCCCCGGAGGTGAGCAGTACTTC. As protein: CASSYPPGGEQYF.

This clonotype is termed medium-sized. V is TRBV7-2 and J is TRBJ1-5; D unclear. CDR3 size: 15 residues. Germline lookup yields CDR1 SGHTA and CDR2 FQGNSA. V lost 0 bases and J lost 2, with 8 bases in between. CDR3 DNA: TGTGCCAGCAGCTTAGCTATGGATGGCAATCAGCCCCAGCATTTT. Amino acid sequence: CASSLAMDGNQPQHF.

CDR3: CASSSGTSGRRPNEQFF. CDR3 bases: TGTGCCAGCAGCTCGGGGACTAGCGGGAGGAGGCCAAATGAGCAGTTCTTC. The gene calls are TRBV7-6 and TRBJ2-1; the match to TRBD2 covers 15 bases. The J segment lost 7 bases and the V segment lost 4 bases, leaving 8 bases of the junction unmatched. Germline loops: CDR1 SGHVS, CDR2 FNYEAQ. The CDR3 runs to 17 residues.

Only a few counts were recorded for this clonotype. This sequence joins TRBV7-2 and TRBJ1-2; the D gene is possibly TRBD1 (6 bases). Trimming removed 5 bases at V and 2 bases at J, with 15 bases between. CDR1 SGHTA and CDR2 FQGNSA come from the germline V gene. This CDR3 has 15 amino acids. Here the CDR3 reads CASSESIGQNYGYTF. The DNA for the CDR3 is TGTGCCAGCAGCGAAAGTATAGGACAGAACTATGGCTACACCTTC.

In the case of this clonotype: A much larger clone lies one base from this, so it may be a read error. This chain links TRBV20-1 with TRBJ1-2; 8 bases are shared with TRBD1. V lost 4 bases, J lost 0 bases, and 7 bases stayed unmatched. CDR1 and CDR2 (germline): DFQATT, SNEGSKA (reference sequence). The CDR3 runs 15 residues. This chain's CDR3 is CSATDRVTSNYGYTF. The CDR3 coding sequence is TGCAGTGCTACGGACAGGGTGACATCTAACTATGGCTACACCTTC.

This clonotype occurred a few times. The rearrangement uses TRBV28 and TRBJ1-6, with D possibly matching TRBD1 (6 bases). Deletions cut 5 bases from V and 9 bases from J, with 17 bases between. Germline V gene sequence: CDR1 MDHEN, CDR2 SYDVKM. The CDR3 totals 15 residues. The CDR3 reads CASSLLHRDASPLHF. The CDR3 DNA is TGTGCCAGCAGTCTACTTCACAGGGATGCTTCACCCCTCCACTTT.

This sequence joins TRBV29-1 and TRBJ2-7; D might be TRBD2 (5 bases). V was pared by 6 bases and J by 6 bases, with 18 bases between. The germline CDR1 and CDR2 sequences are SQVTM and ANQGSEA. The CDR3 is 13 amino acids. CDR3: CSVRSPGSAEQYF. Written as DNA, the CDR3 is TGCAGCGTCAGGTCTCCGGGGAGTGCCGAGCAGTACTTC.

The V call is TRBV20-1, the J call TRBJ2-7, with a tentative D call TRBD2 (6 bases). Germline-derived CDR1 and CDR2 are DFQATT and SNEGSKA (reference sequence). The CDR3 is made up of 13 amino acids. V dropped 6 bases and J dropped 6 bases, with 18 bases sitting between them. The CDR3 here is CSAGGGEVGEQYF. CDR3 nucleotide sequence: TGCAGTGCCGGCGGAGGGGAAGTTGGCGAGCAGTACTTC.

V usage is TRBV7-2 and J usage is TRBJ2-3, with D perhaps matching TRBD1 (5 bases). CDR3 size: 14 residues. Germline V CDR1 and CDR2: SGHTA, FQGNSA. Trimming pared 5 bases from V and 3 bases from J, leaving 12 bases between. The CDR3 DNA sequence: TGTGCCAGCAGCCAACAGGTCGGGACAGATACGCAGTATTTT. Protein: CASSQQVGTDTQYF.

The V gene is TRBV7-9, the J gene TRBJ1-1, with unresolved D. V gave up 3 bases and J gave up 1 base, with 9 bases separating them. The CDR3 contains 14 residues. The germline gives CDR1 SEHNR, CDR2 FQNEAQ (reference sequence). Written as DNA, the CDR3 is TGTGCCAGCAGCTTGACGACTGGGAACACTGAAGCTTTCTTT. This codes for CASSLTTGNTEAFF. Variable domain in full (rest from reference TRBV7-9 and TRBJ1-1): DTGVSQNPRHKITKRGQNVTFRCDPISEHNRLYWYRQTLGQGPEFLTYFQNEAQLEKSRLLSDRFSAERPKGSFSTLEIQRTEQGDSAMYLCASSLTTGNTEAFFGQGTRLTVV.